One sample yielded the 16 T cell receptor beta chains listed below, sequenced in a study of blood T cell repertoires in COVID-19. Generated by immunoSEQ multiplex PCR, the TCRdb table keeps only in-frame clones and is missing some. The repertoire holds some 200,000 clones, with around 80% as singletons. Sequenced material: peripheral blood. All receptors derive from a woman between 65 and 79 years old with acute or convalescent COVID-19.

J is TRBJ2-1 and V is TRBV24-1; 9 bases map to TRBD2. Per germline, CDR1 KGHDR and CDR2 SFDVKD. This CDR3 is 16 amino acids long. The J segment lost 6 bases and the V segment lost 4 bases, leaving 9 bases of the junction unmatched. The CDR3 protein is CATSDPTSGPFNEQFF. For the CDR3, the DNA is TGTGCCACCAGTGACCCTACTAGCGGGCCTTTCAATGAGCAGTTCTTC.

This clone was recorded only once. This chain joins TRBV2 and TRBJ1-2; 8 nucleotides match TRBD1. The CDR3 has 14 residues. Per germline, CDR1 SNHLY and CDR2 FYNNEI. V trimming: 3 bases; J trimming: 8 bases; junction bases outside the gene matches: 8. CDR3 region: CASSDSDRGYGYTF. The CDR3, as DNA: TGTGCCAGCAGTGATTCCGACAGGGGCTACGGCTACACCTTC.

The chain couples TRBV7-8 to TRBJ2-5; no clear D. Germline V lookup: CDR1 SGHVS, CDR2 FQNEAQ. The V end was cut by 8 bases, the J end by 3 bases, with 13 bases between. The CDR3 is 13 residues long. CDR3 bases: TGTGCCAGCCCCTCCCCCGGAGAAGAGACCCAGTACTTC. Translating it yields CASPSPGEETQYF.

The V and J genes are TRBV29-1 and TRBJ1-1; TRBD1 aligns across 9 bases. This CDR3 is 13 amino acids long. After removal of 6 bases from V and 1 base from J, the junction contained 3 bases not matched to a gene. Germline-derived CDR1 and CDR2 are SQVTM and ANQGSEA. The CDR3 nucleotides read TGCAGCGTGATGGACAGGGGGAACACTGAAGCTTTCTTT. Amino acid sequence: CSVMDRGNTEAFF.

The chain links TRBV29-1 to TRBJ1-2; no definite D call. Between the trimmed V and J ends, which lost 6 bases and 7 bases, there was a span of 9 bases. Looked up from germline, CDR1 is SQVTM and CDR2 is ANQGSEA. CDR3 length: 10 residues. In nucleotides, the CDR3 is TGCAGCGTGGAGGAGGGTGGCTACACCTTC. Translated: CSVEEGGYTF.

In this sample, this clone turned up a few times. The chain employs TRBV18 and TRBJ2-1; 10 bases align to TRBD2. The length of the CDR3 is 15 residues. V trimming: 6 bases; J trimming: 3 bases; junction bases outside the gene matches: 5. Germline V lookup: CDR1 KGHSH, CDR2 LQKENI. The CDR3 DNA reads TGTGCCAGCTCCCAAGGACTAGCGGACTACAATGAGCAGTTCTTC. It yields the protein CASSQGLADYNEQFF.

This rearrangement joins TRBV10-3 to TRBJ2-7, with 8 bases lining up with TRBD1. V gave up 9 bases and J gave up 0 bases; unmatched junction bases: 10. The germline CDR1 and CDR2 sequences are ENHRY and SYGVKD. The CDR3 extends over 15 amino acids. In DNA form, the CDR3 reads TGTGCCATTCGTCCTGGGACAGGCGACTCCTACGAGCAGTACTTC. Translating gives CAIRPGTGDSYEQYF.

V usage is TRBV27 and J usage is TRBJ1-2; the D gene is possibly TRBD1 (6 bases). There are 13 residues in the CDR3. From germline, CDR1 is MNHEY and CDR2 SMNVEV (reference sequence). Trimming stripped 3 bases from V and 8 bases from J, with 13 bases between. This chain's CDR3 is CASSFAGGQGYTF. The DNA for the CDR3 is TGTGCCAGCAGTTTCGCGGGAGGACAGGGCTACACCTTC.

The chain has TRBV30 and TRBJ2-3; TRBD1 is a possible D gene (5 bases). V shed 5 bases and J shed 2 bases, with 14 bases lying between them. This CDR3 has 14 residues. Germline values: CDR1 GTSNPN, CDR2 SVGIG (reference sequence). CDR3 nucleotides: TGTGCCTGGGGGATAGGACAAACCACAGATACGCAGTATTTT. Its translation is CAWGIGQTTDTQYF.

Here the CDR3 DNA reads TGCGCCAGCAGCTTGGCCGAAACAAACTATGGCTACACCTTC. It encodes CASSLAETNYGYTF. This chain links TRBV5-1 with TRBJ1-2; D is ambiguous. V was pared by 0 bases and J by 2 bases, with 8 bases between. The CDR3 has 14 amino acids. Germline V gene lookup returns CDR1 SGHRS and CDR2 YFSETQ.

The chain has TRBV5-6 and TRBJ2-7, with 11 bases fitting TRBD2. The CDR3 covers 16 residues. The germline CDR1 and CDR2 sequences are SGHDT and YYEEEE. The ends lost 0 bases at V and 0 bases at J; junction bases unmatched: 2. The CDR3 DNA follows: TGTGCCAGCAGCTTGGAACTAGCGGGGGCCTCCTACGAGCAGTACTTC. Residues: CASSLELAGASYEQYF.

V gene TRBV18 combines with J gene TRBJ2-1, with D perhaps TRBD2 (6 bases). CDR1 KGHSH and CDR2 LQKENI come from the germline V gene. Trimming removed 6 bases at V and 3 bases at J, with 15 bases between. This CDR3 is 15 amino acids long. The CDR3 nucleotides are TGTGCCAGCTCGCCCCTTACCGGGGGCTACAATGAGCAGTTCTTC. Its protein is CASSPLTGGYNEQFF.

The chain is built from TRBV3-1 (or the pseudogene TRBV3-2) and TRBJ2-7, with a tentative D call TRBD1 (5 bases). Trimming left V 0 bases short and J 1 base short, with 10 bases between. Per germline, CDR1 LGHDT and CDR2 YNNKEL (reference sequence). The CDR3 totals 15 residues. Here the CDR3 DNA reads TGTGCCAGCAGCCAAGAATGGGCAGGGTCCTACGAGCAGTACTTC. Translation: CASSQEWAGSYEQYF.

The J gene is TRBJ2-3, the V gene TRBV11-3; D might be TRBD2 (5 bases). The V and J ends lost 3 bases and 2 bases respectively, with 12 bases between them. CDR1 SGHNT and CDR2 YENEEA come from the germline V gene. This CDR3 has 15 residues. CDR3 region: CASSFGLADTDTQYF. CDR3 nucleotide sequence: TGTGCCAGCAGCTTCGGGCTAGCCGACACAGATACGCAGTATTTT.

The J gene is TRBJ2-7, the V gene TRBV5-1; a possible D gene is TRBD2 (5 bases). V dropped 4 bases and J dropped 3 bases, with 20 bases sitting between them. This CDR3 comprises 16 residues. Germline CDR1 reads SGHRS; CDR2 reads YFSETQ. The CDR3 sequence: CASSPDETGRLYEQYF. The CDR3 DNA follows: TGCGCCAGCAGCCCTGACGAGACGGGAAGGCTCTACGAGCAGTACTTC.

In nucleotides, the CDR3 is TGTGCCACCAGTGTCGGGGCGGGAGGAGGTCAAGAGACCCAGTACTTC. Translation gives CATSVGAGGGQETQYF. V gene TRBV24-1 combines with J gene TRBJ2-5, with 8 bases identical to TRBD2. The CDR3 runs to 16 residues. V dropped 5 bases and J dropped 2; count of bases not matched to a gene: 9. From germline, CDR1 is KGHDR and CDR2 SFDVKD.